This T cell receptor (beta chain) was sequenced during a study of blood T cell repertoires in COVID-19. Study summary: In each case, the material was cDNA or gDNA derived from T cells, B-cell-depleted T cells, or PBMCs.

The V gene's germline CDR1 is MNHEY and CDR2 SVGEGT. The CDR3 covers 16 residues. V gave up 3 bases and J gave up 4 bases, with 18 bases separating them. In the original processing: Amplification of reference gene primers was used by the study to estimate nucleated cell counts. The assay was immunoSEQ multiplex PCR, and TCRdb's table has in-frame clones only and misses some. V, J and clone size are taken as reported in that table, and D and trimming were inferred from the DNA itself. This sample yields fewer than 250,000 clones, of which approximately 90% are seen a single time; less than 5.5% belongs to the top ten.

This receptor was identified in a human donor in a cohort sampled during active COVID-19. The chain couples TRBV6-2 or TRBV6-3 to TRBJ2-5, with D possibly matching TRBD2 (7 bases). Sequencing was done on a sample of peripheral blood. CDR3 nucleotide sequence: TGTGCCAGCAGTTATGGGGGGAGGGGGGCCGGAGAGACCCAGTACTTC. It codes for CASSYGGRGAGETQYF.